These 16 T cell receptor beta chains were all obtained from the same sample, sequenced in a study of vaccination effects on CD4 cells after COVID-19. For these receptors, no antigen is known. Sequenced by immunoSEQ multiplex PCR; TCRdb stores in-frame clones only, minus some. The profile shows 40,000 to 45,000 clones, 70% to 85% of them singletons. Antigen-specific CD4+ T cells expanded by the ViraFEST assay with viral peptide pools were then sequenced. With 10 days of culture completed, CD4+ T cells were isolated. According to the study, vaccine recipients showed no prior SARS-CoV-2 infection and negative nucleocapsid antibodies. Source: CD4+ T cells from PBMCs cultured with HCoV-NL63 spike peptides, taken before COVID-19 vaccination. These receptors were collected from a human donor who received a COVID-19 vaccine.

This clone was recorded a few times. The J gene is TRBJ2-1, the V gene TRBV6-2 or TRBV6-3; TRBD2 is a possible D gene (5 bases). Trimming shortened V by 5 bases and J by 8 bases, and 19 bases separated the two germline ends. This CDR3 has 15 amino acids. Germline-derived CDR1 and CDR2 are MNHEY and SVGEGT. CDR3 sequence: CASSTPSRSIYEQFF. The DNA of the CDR3 is TGTGCCAGCAGTACCCCTAGCCGTTCAATCTATGAGCAGTTCTTC.

There are a few counts of this clone. Other nucleotide sequences from this sample produce the same CDR3. The rearrangement links TRBV27 to TRBJ1-5; D ambiguous. The CDR3 sequence is 13 residues long. CDR1 MNHEY and CDR2 SMNVEV come from the germline V gene (reference sequence). V dropped 2 bases and J dropped 5 bases, with 7 bases sitting between them. The CDR3 DNA reads as TGTGCCAGCAGTTTAGATCGGTATCAGCCCCAGCATTTT. Translated: CASSLDRYQPQHF.

The count of this clone is one. The V gene is TRBV10-2, the J gene TRBJ2-3; weak D call: TRBD1 (5 bases). Looked up from germline, CDR1 is WSHSY and CDR2 is SAAADI. V was pared by 4 bases and J by 0 bases, with 8 bases between. The CDR3 runs 14 residues. CDR3 nucleotide sequence: TGCGCCAGCAGTGGGACACTCAGCACAGATACGCAGTATTTT. This sequence encodes CASSGTLSTDTQYF.

This chain links TRBV29-1 with TRBJ2-5, with 7 bases matching TRBD1. Germline V gene sequence: CDR1 SQVTM, CDR2 ANQGSEA. The CDR3 runs 16 residues. The J segment lost 1 base and the V segment lost 5 bases, leaving 13 bases of the junction unmatched. CDR3 sequence (DNA): TGCAGCGTTATTCCAAACAGGGACAGAATCCAAGAGACCCAGTACTTC. This translates into CSVIPNRDRIQETQYF.

The V and J genes are TRBV7-2 and TRBJ1-1; TRBD1 is a possible D gene (5 bases). Between the trimmed V and J ends, which lost 6 bases and 4 bases, there was a span of 12 bases. Germline CDR1 reads SGHTA; CDR2 reads FQGNSA. The CDR3 is 13 amino acids. The CDR3 region has the DNA TGTGCCAGCAGTTCCCAGGGAGGCACTGAAGCTTTCTTT. Translation gives CASSSQGGTEAFF.

The chain combines TRBV5-4 with TRBJ2-6, with D perhaps matching TRBD2 (6 bases). The germline CDR1 and CDR2 sequences are SGHNT and YYREEE (reference sequence). Trimming cost V 0 bases and J 4 bases, with 11 bases left between them. This CDR3 has 16 residues. CDR3 region: CASSLEGGNGANVLTF. CDR3 DNA sequence: TGTGCCAGCAGCTTGGAAGGCGGGAACGGGGCCAACGTCCTGACTTTC.

The chain joins TRBV6-5 to TRBJ2-3; 8 bases map to TRBD1. Germline V lookup: CDR1 MNHEY, CDR2 SVGAGI. Trimming at V came to 6 bases and at J to 4 bases, leaving 9 bases not matched to a gene. This CDR3 comprises 15 residues. The CDR3 sequence: CASRTPGQGPDTQYF. As DNA, the CDR3 is TGTGCCAGCAGGACCCCTGGACAGGGACCAGATACGCAGTATTTT.

The rearrangement links TRBV3-1 (or the pseudogene TRBV3-2) to TRBJ2-1; 12 bases line up with TRBD2. Germline CDR1 is LGHDT and CDR2 is YNNKEL (reference sequence). CDR3 length equals 15 residues. With 4 bases clipped from V and 7 bases from J, the junction kept 5 bases outside the gene matches. The CDR3 here is CASSPSGGAFNEQFF. The CDR3 DNA follows: TGTGCCAGCAGCCCTAGCGGGGGGGCTTTTAATGAGCAGTTCTTC.

The gene calls are TRBV5-1 and TRBJ1-4; D is uncertain. The CDR3 runs to 14 residues. Per the germline V gene, CDR1 is SGHRS and CDR2 is YFSETQ. Trimming stripped 2 bases from V and 0 bases from J, with 5 bases between. The CDR3 protein is CASSFGSTNEKLFF. CDR3 DNA sequence: TGCGCCAGCAGCTTTGGATCAACTAATGAAAAACTGTTTTTT.

The genes are TRBV6-6 and TRBJ2-2; 7 nucleotides align to TRBD1. Unmatched junction bases numbered 14, after V lost 5 bases and J lost 2 bases. This CDR3 has 18 amino acids. Germline CDR1 is MNHNY and CDR2 is SVGAGI (reference sequence). In DNA form, the CDR3 reads TGTGCCAGCAGTCGATCTACACCGGGACAGATTAACACCGGGGAGCTGTTTTTT. It encodes CASSRSTPGQINTGELFF.

J is TRBJ1-1 and V is TRBV5-1; TRBD1 matches 9 bases. CDR1 and CDR2 from the germline V gene are SGHRS and YFSETQ. The CDR3 extends over 14 amino acids. The trim removed 4 bases at V and 0 bases at J, leaving 1 base unmatched. CDR3 in amino acids: CASSRDRVNTEAFF. CDR3 in DNA: TGCGCCAGCAGCCGGGACAGGGTGAACACTGAAGCTTTCTTT.

The chain combines TRBV5-1 with TRBJ1-2; 7 positions agree with TRBD1. Losses at the gene ends were 1 base for V and 3 bases for J; bases not matched to a gene: 3. Germline V CDR1 and CDR2: SGHRS, YFSETQ. The CDR3 covers 14 residues. The CDR3 sequence: CASSLSRGDYGYTF. In DNA form, the CDR3 reads TGCGCCAGCAGCTTGTCCAGGGGGGACTATGGCTACACCTTC.

The chain carries TRBV10-2 and TRBJ1-2; 9 nucleotides match TRBD1. The V and J ends lost 10 bases and 4 bases, in that order; junction bases with no gene match: 10. Germline values: CDR1 WSHSY, CDR2 SAAADI. CDR3 length: 14 residues. The CDR3 DNA is TGCGCCATCCGGGACAGGGCAGGAACCTATGGCTACACCTTC. The encoded protein is CAIRDRAGTYGYTF.

This clone was seen a handful of times. V gene TRBV9 combines with J gene TRBJ2-5; 8 bases match TRBD2. Germline CDR1 reads SGDLS; CDR2 reads YYNGEE. The CDR3 totals 13 residues. V trimming: 1 base; J trimming: 5 bases; junction bases outside the gene matches: 1. CDR3 residues: CASSVRGGETQYF. The CDR3 DNA is TGTGCCAGCAGCGTACGCGGGGGGGAGACCCAGTACTTC.

V usage is TRBV18 and J usage is TRBJ1-2, with D tentatively TRBD1 (6 bases). The germline gives CDR1 KGHSH, CDR2 LQKENI. Trimming removed 3 bases at V and 5 bases at J, with 16 bases between. The CDR3 has 15 residues. This chain's CDR3 is CASSPLGQKSYGYTF. The CDR3 nucleotides read TGTGCCAGCTCACCCCTCGGACAGAAATCTTATGGCTACACCTTC.

The chain combines TRBV18 with TRBJ2-2; either TRBD1 or TRBD2 may fit D (6 bases each). Trimming took 2 bases from V and 0 from J, leaving 7 bases between them. This CDR3 has 15 residues. Looked up from germline, CDR1 is KGHSH and CDR2 is LQKENI. CDR3 DNA: TGTGCCAGCTCACCAAGGGGGGCGAACACCGGGGAGCTGTTTTTT. Amino acid sequence: CASSPRGANTGELFF.